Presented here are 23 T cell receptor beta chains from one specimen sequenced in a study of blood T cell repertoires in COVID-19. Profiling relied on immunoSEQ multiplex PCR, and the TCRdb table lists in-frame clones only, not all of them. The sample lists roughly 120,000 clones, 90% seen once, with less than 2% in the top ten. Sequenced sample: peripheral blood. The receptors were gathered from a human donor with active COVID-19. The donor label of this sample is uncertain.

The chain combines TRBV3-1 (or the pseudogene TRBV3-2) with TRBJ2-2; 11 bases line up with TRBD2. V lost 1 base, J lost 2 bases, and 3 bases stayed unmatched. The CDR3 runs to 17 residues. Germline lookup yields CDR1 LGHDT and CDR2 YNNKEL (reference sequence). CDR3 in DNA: TGTGCCAGCAGCCAAGGTAGCGGGGGGGCCAACACCGGGGAGCTGTTTTTT. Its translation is CASSQGSGGANTGELFF.

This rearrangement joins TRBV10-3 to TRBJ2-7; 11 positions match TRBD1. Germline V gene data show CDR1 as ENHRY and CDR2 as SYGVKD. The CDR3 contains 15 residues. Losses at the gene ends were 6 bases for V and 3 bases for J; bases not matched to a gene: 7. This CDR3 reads CAISTGTGGYYEQYF. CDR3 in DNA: TGTGCCATCAGCACCGGGACAGGGGGTTACTACGAGCAGTACTTC.

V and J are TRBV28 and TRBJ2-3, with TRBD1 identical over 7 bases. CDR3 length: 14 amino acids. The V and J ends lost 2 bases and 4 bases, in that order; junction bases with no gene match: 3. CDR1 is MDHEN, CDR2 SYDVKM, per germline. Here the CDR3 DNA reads TGTGCCAGCAGTTTAATCGACAGGGCAGATACGCAGTATTTT. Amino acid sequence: CASSLIDRADTQYF.

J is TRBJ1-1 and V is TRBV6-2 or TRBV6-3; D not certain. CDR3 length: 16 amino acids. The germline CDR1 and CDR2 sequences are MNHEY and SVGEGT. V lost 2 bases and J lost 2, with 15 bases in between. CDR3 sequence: CASSYNRGGGNTEAFF. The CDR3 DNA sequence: TGTGCCAGCAGTTACAACCGGGGAGGCGGAAACACTGAAGCTTTCTTT.

CDR3 residues: CASSKGGNTEAFF. The CDR3 DNA sequence: TGTGCCAGCAGCAAAGGGGGGAACACTGAAGCTTTCTTT. The gene calls are TRBV6-2 or TRBV6-3 and TRBJ1-1, with a possible D match to TRBD1 (6 bases). Per the germline V gene, CDR1 is MNHEY and CDR2 is SVGEGT. Trimming pared 6 bases from V and 1 base from J, leaving 9 bases between. This CDR3 is built from 13 residues.

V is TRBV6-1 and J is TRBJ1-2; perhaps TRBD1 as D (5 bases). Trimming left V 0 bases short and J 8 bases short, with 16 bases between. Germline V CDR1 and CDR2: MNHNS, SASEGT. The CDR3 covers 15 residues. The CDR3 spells CASSEAAGAGGGYTF. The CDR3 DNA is TGTGCCAGCAGTGAAGCGGCCGGGGCGGGGGGGGGCTACACCTTC.

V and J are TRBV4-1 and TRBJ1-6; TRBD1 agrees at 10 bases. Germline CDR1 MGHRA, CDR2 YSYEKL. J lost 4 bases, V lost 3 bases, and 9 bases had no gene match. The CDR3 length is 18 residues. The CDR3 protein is CASSHTRTGGSYNSPLHF. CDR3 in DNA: TGCGCCAGCAGCCACACAAGGACAGGGGGTTCGTATAATTCACCCCTCCACTTT.

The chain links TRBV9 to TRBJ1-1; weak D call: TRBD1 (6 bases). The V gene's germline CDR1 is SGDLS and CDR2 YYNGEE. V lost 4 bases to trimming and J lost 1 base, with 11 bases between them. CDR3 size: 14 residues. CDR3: CASSHRGANTEAFF. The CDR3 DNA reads TGTGCCAGCAGCCACCGGGGGGCGAACACTGAAGCTTTCTTT.

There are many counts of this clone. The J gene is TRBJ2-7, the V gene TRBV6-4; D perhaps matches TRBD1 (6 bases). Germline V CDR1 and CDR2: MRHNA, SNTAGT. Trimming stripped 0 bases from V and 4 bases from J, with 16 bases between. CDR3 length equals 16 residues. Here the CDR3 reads CASSDSKQGSRYEQYF. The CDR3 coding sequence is TGTGCCAGCAGTGACTCGAAGCAGGGGTCGAGGTACGAGCAGTACTTC.

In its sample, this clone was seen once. The CDR3 here is CASSVRPGDNYGYTF. In nucleotides, the CDR3 is TGTGCCAGCAGCGTACGCCCAGGTGATAACTATGGCTACACCTTC. The V and J genes are TRBV9 and TRBJ1-2; no reliable D call. The germline V gene has CDR1 SGDLS and CDR2 YYNGEE. Trimming cost V 1 base and J 1 base, with 11 bases left between them. The CDR3 has 15 residues.

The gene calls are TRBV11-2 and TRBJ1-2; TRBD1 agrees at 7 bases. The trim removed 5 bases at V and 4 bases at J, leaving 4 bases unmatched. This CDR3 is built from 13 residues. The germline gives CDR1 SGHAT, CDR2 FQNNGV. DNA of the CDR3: TGTGCCAGCAGCCGTGGGACAGCCTATGGCTACACCTTC. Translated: CASSRGTAYGYTF. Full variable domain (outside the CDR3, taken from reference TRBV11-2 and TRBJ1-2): EAGVAQSPRYKIIEKRQSVAFWCNPISGHATLYWYQQILGQGPKLLIQFQNNGVVDDSQLPKDRFSAERLKGVDSTLKIQPAKLEDSAVYLCASSRGTAYGYTFGSGTRLTVV.

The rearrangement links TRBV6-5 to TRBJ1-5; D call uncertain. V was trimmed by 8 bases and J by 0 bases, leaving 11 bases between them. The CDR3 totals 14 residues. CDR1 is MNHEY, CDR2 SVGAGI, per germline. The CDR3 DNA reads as TGTGCCAGCCTAGCGTCCCGTAGCAATCAGCCCCAGCATTTT. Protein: CASLASRSNQPQHF.

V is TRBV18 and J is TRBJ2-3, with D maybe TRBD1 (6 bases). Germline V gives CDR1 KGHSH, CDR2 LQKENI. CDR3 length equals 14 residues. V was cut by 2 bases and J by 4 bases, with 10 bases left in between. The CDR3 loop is CASSPSSGADTQYF. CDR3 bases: TGTGCCAGCTCACCAAGTTCAGGGGCAGATACGCAGTATTTT.

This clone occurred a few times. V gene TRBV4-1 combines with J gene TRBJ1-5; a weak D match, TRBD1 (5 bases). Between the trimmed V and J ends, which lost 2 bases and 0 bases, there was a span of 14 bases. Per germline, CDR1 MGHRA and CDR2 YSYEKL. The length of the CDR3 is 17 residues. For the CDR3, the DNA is TGCGCCAGCAGCCAACTTACAGGAGATCTTAGCAATCAGCCCCAGCATTTT. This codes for CASSQLTGDLSNQPQHF.

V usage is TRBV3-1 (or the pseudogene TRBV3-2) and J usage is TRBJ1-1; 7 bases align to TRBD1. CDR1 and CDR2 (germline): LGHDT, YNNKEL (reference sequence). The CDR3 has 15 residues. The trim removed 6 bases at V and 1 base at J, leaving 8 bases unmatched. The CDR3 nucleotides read TGTGCCAGCAGGGTGGGGGACAGACCGAACACTGAAGCTTTCTTT. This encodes CASRVGDRPNTEAFF.

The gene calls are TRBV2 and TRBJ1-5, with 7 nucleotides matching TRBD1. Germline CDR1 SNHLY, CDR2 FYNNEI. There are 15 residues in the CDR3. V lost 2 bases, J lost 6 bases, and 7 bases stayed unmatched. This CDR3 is CASSERAGGSQPQHF. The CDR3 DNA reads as TGTGCCAGCAGTGAACGGGCAGGGGGTAGTCAGCCCCAGCATTTT.

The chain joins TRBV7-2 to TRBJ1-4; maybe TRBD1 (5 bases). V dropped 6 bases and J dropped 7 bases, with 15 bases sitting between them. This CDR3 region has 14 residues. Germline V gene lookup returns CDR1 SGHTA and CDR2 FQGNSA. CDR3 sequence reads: CASRGQGFREKLFF. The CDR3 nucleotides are TGTGCCAGCAGGGGGCAGGGTTTCCGTGAAAAACTGTTTTTT.

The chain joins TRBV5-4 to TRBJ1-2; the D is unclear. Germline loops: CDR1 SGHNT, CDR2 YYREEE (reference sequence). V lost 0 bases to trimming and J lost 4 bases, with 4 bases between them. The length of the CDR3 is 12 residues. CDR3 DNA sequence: TGTGCCAGCAGCTTGGACAGCTATGGCTACACCTTC. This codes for CASSLDSYGYTF.

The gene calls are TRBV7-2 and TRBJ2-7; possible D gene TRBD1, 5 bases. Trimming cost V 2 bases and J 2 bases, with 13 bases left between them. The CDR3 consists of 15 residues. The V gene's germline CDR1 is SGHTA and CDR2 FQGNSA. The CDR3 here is CASSLIPDNTYEQYF. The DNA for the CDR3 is TGTGCCAGCAGCTTAATCCCGGACAACACCTACGAGCAGTACTTC.

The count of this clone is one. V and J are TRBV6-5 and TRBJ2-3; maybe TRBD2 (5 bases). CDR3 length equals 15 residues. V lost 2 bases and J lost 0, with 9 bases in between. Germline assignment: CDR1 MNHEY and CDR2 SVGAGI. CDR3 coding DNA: TGTGCCAGCAGTTACCTCGGGGAGAGCACAGATACGCAGTATTTT. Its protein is CASSYLGESTDTQYF.

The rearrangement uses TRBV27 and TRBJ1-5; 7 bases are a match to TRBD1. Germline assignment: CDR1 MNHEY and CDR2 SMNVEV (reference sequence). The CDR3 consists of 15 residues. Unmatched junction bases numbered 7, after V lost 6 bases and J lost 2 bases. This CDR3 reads CASSPDRVRNQPQHF. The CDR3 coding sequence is TGTGCCAGCAGCCCCGACAGGGTCCGCAATCAGCCCCAGCATTTT.

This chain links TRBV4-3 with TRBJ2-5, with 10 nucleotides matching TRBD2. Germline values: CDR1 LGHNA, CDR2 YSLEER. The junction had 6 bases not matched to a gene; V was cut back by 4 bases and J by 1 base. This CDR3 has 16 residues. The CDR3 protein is CASSRFSGGFQETQYF. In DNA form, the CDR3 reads TGCGCCAGCAGCCGATTTAGCGGGGGGTTCCAAGAGACCCAGTACTTC.

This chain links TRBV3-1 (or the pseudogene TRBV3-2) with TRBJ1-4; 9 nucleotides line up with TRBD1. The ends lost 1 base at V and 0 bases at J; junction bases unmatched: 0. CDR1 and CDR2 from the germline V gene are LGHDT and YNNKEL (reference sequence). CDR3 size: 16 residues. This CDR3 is CASSQGTGATNEKLFF. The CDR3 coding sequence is TGTGCCAGCAGCCAAGGGACAGGGGCAACTAATGAAAAACTGTTTTTT.